This TCR beta chain was recorded in a study of T cell responses to AZD1222 COVID-19 vaccine. Across the whole study: Samples with a second dose at about 4 or about 12 weeks were pooled together.

The CDR3 is made up of 13 amino acids. Between the trimmed V and J ends, which lost 4 bases and 3 bases, there was a span of 9 bases. Germline V gene data show CDR1 as SGHDT and CDR2 as YYEEEE. Concerning this clone: The target antigen is unknown.

Libraries were prepared by immunoSEQ multiplex PCR; TCRdb keeps only in-frame clonotypes and omits some of them. The data contain some 190,000 clones, 80% to 90% of them seen just once; the ten biggest clones take up 6.9%. Regarding the study as a whole: Spike was spanned by vaccine-associated CD4 TCRs, which were dominant at 160-218 and 743-854.

This clonotype originated in an adult in good health. The starting material was peripheral blood, obtained on day 0 of AZD1222 vaccination. The chain employs TRBV5-6 and TRBJ2-3; D unresolved. CDR3: CASSPVQTDTQYF. The CDR3 DNA reads as TGTGCCAGCAGCCCCGTTCAAACAGATACGCAGTATTTT.